This record covers a single T cell receptor beta chain. Germline CDR1 reads SGHTA; CDR2 reads FQGNSA. The CDR3 runs to 17 residues. V shed 5 bases and J 2 bases; nucleotides not matched to a gene: 9. As originally analysed: Nucleated cell counts were estimated from reference gene primer amplification. Produced via immunoSEQ multiplex PCR; TCRdb's table is partial and in-frame only. For V, J and clone size, that table is used; D and trimming come from the DNA. The sample carries around 160,000 clones, around four fifths recorded once. This specimen belongs to a study of blood T cell repertoires in COVID-19. Study-level background: COVID-19 samples from acute and convalescent phases originated in the United States, Italy and Spain.

The clonotype was recovered from a woman between 35 and 50 years old with active or convalescent COVID-19. The sample consisted of peripheral blood. The V call is TRBV7-2, the J call TRBJ1-4; 9 bases line up with TRBD1. CDR3 DNA sequence: TGTGCCAGCAGCCCTAGACAGGGGGGGAGGACTAATGAAAAACTGTTTTTT. It specifies CASSPRQGGRTNEKLFF.